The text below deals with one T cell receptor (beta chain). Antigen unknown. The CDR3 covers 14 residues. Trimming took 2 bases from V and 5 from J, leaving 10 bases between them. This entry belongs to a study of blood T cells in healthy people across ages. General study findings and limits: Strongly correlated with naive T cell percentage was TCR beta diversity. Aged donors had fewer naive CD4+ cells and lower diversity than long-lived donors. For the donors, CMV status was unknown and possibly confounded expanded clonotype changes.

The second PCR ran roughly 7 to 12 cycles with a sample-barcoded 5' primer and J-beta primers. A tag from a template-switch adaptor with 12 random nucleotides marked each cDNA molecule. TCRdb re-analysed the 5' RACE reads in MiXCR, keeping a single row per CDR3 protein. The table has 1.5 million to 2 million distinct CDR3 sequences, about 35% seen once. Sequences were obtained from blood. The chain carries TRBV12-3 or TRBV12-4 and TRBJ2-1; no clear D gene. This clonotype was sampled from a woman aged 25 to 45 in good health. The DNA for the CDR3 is TGTGCCAGCAGTTTAATGCTAGTCCACAATGAGCAGTTCTTC. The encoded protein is CASSLMLVHNEQFF.